What follows is one T cell receptor (beta chain) and its context. Clones were read by immunoSEQ multiplex PCR, and TCRdb kept only the in-frame ones, dropping some. The table has about 150,000 clones, 83% seen once; the top ten hold about 12%. Enrolment of Seattle patients took place during active infection, and they were followed longitudinally. The length of the CDR3 is 13 residues. The trim removed 6 bases at V and 3 bases at J, leaving 2 bases unmatched. Germline CDR1 reads SGHAT; CDR2 reads FQNNGV. These data are taken from a study of blood T cell repertoires in COVID-19. This receptor was taken from a woman aged 55 to 70 with COVID-19, enrolled during active disease. Sequenced sample: peripheral blood. The gene calls are TRBV11-2 and TRBJ2-5; 9 bases match TRBD1. CDR3 amino acids: CASRGQGKETQYF. The CDR3 region has the DNA TGTGCCAGCAGGGGACAGGGAAAAGAGACCCAGTACTTC.